This TCR beta chain appears in the sequencing data of a study of blood T cell repertoires in COVID-19. Germline V gene data show CDR1 as MDHEN and CDR2 as SYDVKM. V was clipped by 6 bases and J by 6 bases, with 21 bases between them. There are 16 residues in the CDR3. Individuals drawn from 20 to 25 US areas were roughly 18 to 95 years old. Each recovered donor of Cohort 3 presented with two negative PCRs, clearance, or symptom resolution. This clone was seen once. The method was immunoSEQ multiplex PCR; TCRdb's version includes in-frame clones alone and lacks a portion of them. The data contain 350,000 or so clones, roughly 90% of them singletons.

Sequenced input: PBMCs or T cells enriched from blood (not recorded which). The sequence derives from a woman aged 25 to 39 who had recovered from COVID-19. The gene calls are TRBV28 and TRBJ1-5, with D tentatively TRBD1 (6 bases). As DNA, the CDR3 is TGTGCCAGCAGACCCGCGGGGGGCAGGGTAAGTCAGCCCCAGCATTTT. This encodes CASRPAGGRVSQPQHF.